This T cell receptor beta chain was recovered during a study of long-term antiretroviral therapy in people with HIV. To note about this clone: Antigen: not known.

The study, taken as a whole, reports: Clones that expanded before ART (that is, prior to treatment) dominated the repertoire at all time points.

Researchers ran immunoSEQ v3.0 at survey level. Assay used: immunoSEQ multiplex PCR; TCRdb lists only in-frame clones, some missing. The sample has more than 20,000 clones; about 85% are singletons. There are 16 residues in the CDR3. CDR1 SGHTA and CDR2 FQGTGA come from the germline V gene. V lost 5 bases to trimming and J lost 4 bases, with 18 bases between them. The sequence was collected from a man aged 18-30 years with HIV. Sequenced here: unsorted PBMCs, sampled roughly 4 years after starting antiretroviral therapy. The chain is built from TRBV7-3 and TRBJ2-1, with a tentative D call TRBD1 (7 bases). This CDR3 reads CASSATGARGYNEQFF. DNA for the CDR3: TGTGCCAGCAGCGCGACGGGGGCCAGGGGGTACAATGAGCAGTTCTTC.